Presented here are 8 T cell receptor beta chains from one specimen sequenced in a study of blood T cell repertoires in COVID-19. Some clones are missing from TCRdb's copy, which holds only in-frame ones; the method was immunoSEQ multiplex PCR. Counted here are over 250,000 clones, approximately 90% occurring once; the ten biggest clones make up approximately 6%. The specimen sequenced was peripheral blood. The receptors originated from a woman aged 50 to 65 with COVID-19, enrolled during active disease.

The V gene is TRBV10-3, the J gene TRBJ2-5; possibly TRBD1 for D (6 bases). Germline V gives CDR1 ENHRY, CDR2 SYGVKD. The CDR3 runs 12 residues. Trimming shortened V by 2 bases and J by 7 bases, and 8 bases separated the two germline ends. The CDR3 loop is CAISETQGTQYF. The CDR3 nucleotides read TGTGCCATCAGTGAGACACAGGGGACCCAGTACTTC.

The chain is built from TRBV19 and TRBJ1-2; TRBD1 agrees at 10 bases. The V gene end was trimmed by 4 bases and the J gene end by 4 bases; junction bases not matched to a gene: 3. The CDR3 is 14 amino acids. Germline V gene data show CDR1 as LNHDA and CDR2 as SQIVND (reference sequence). In nucleotides, the CDR3 is TGTGCCAGTAGTAAGGACAGGGGGATCTATGGCTACACCTTC. It is translated as CASSKDRGIYGYTF. Full variable domain (remainder filled in from reference TRBV19 and TRBJ1-2): DGGITQSPKYLFRKEGQNVTLSCEQNLNHDAMYWYRQDPGQGLRLIYYSQIVNDFQKGDIAEGYSVSREKKESFPLTVTSAQKNPTAFYLCASSKDRGIYGYTFGSGTRLTVV.

This clone was detected once. This same CDR3 is encoded by further DNA sequences in the sample. The genes are TRBV6-2 or TRBV6-3 and TRBJ2-1; TRBD2 matches 7 bases. V shed 5 bases and J 1 base; nucleotides not matched to a gene: 5. The germline CDR1 and CDR2 sequences are MNHEY and SVGEGT. The length of the CDR3 is 15 residues. The CDR3 spells CASSLSGPSYNEQFF. The DNA of the CDR3 is TGTGCCAGCAGTCTTAGCGGGCCATCCTACAATGAGCAGTTCTTC.

The rearrangement links TRBV5-1 to TRBJ2-3; 9 bases fit TRBD2. This CDR3 is 16 amino acids long. Germline V gene data show CDR1 as SGHRS and CDR2 as YFSETQ. V lost 4 bases and J lost 2; bases outside the gene matches: 8. For the CDR3, the DNA is TGCGCCAGCAGCCTACCGACTAGCGGAACCACAGATACGCAGTATTTT. Residues: CASSLPTSGTTDTQYF.

This chain uses TRBV3-1 (or the pseudogene TRBV3-2) with TRBJ1-2; 10 positions agree with TRBD1. This CDR3 has 15 residues. CDR1 is LGHDT, CDR2 YNNKEL, per germline (reference sequence). The junction had 3 bases not matched to a gene; V was cut back by 0 bases and J by 5 bases. The CDR3 DNA reads TGTGCCAGCAGCCAAGATAGGGACAGGGGTTATGGCTACACCTTC. It codes for CASSQDRDRGYGYTF.

This clone was observed a handful of times. This rearrangement joins TRBV11-3 to TRBJ1-1; TRBD1 agrees at 10 bases. V was clipped by 4 bases and J by 1 base; unmatched bases: 3. The CDR3 consists of 15 residues. The germline gives CDR1 SGHNT, CDR2 YENEEA. CDR3 in amino acids: CASSSGQGKNTEAFF. DNA for the CDR3: TGTGCCAGCAGCTCGGGACAGGGGAAGAACACTGAAGCTTTCTTT.

This chain links TRBV19 with TRBJ2-7; TRBD2 might be the D (6 bases). The germline V gene encodes CDR1 LNHDA and CDR2 SQIVND (reference sequence). This CDR3 has 14 residues. With 4 bases removed from V and 4 bases from J, the gap between germline ends came to 14 bases. The CDR3: CASSKTLALYEQYF. The CDR3, as DNA: TGTGCCAGTAGTAAGACTCTAGCGCTTTACGAGCAGTACTTC.

This sequence joins TRBV7-7 and TRBJ1-2; 8 positions match TRBD1. V lost 6 bases, J lost 4 bases, and 19 bases stayed unmatched. Germline V gene sequence: CDR1 SSHAT, CDR2 FNYEAQ (reference sequence). The CDR3 loop spans 18 amino acids. CDR3 residues: CASSLEIQGAGLTYGYTF. In DNA form, the CDR3 reads TGTGCCAGCAGTCTGGAAATTCAGGGGGCTGGCCTCACCTATGGCTACACCTTC. Full variable domain (outside the CDR3, taken from reference TRBV7-7 and TRBJ1-2): GAGVSQSPRYKVTKRGQDVTLRCDPISSHATLYWYQQALGQGPEFLTYFNYEAQPDKSGLPSDRFSAERPEGSISTLTIQRTEQRDSAMYRCASSLEIQGAGLTYGYTFGSGTRLTVV.